This T cell receptor (beta chain) was identified in a study of Graves' ophthalmopathy and Graves' hyperthyroidism. This clonotype was detected only once. Germline-derived CDR1 and CDR2 are MGHRA and YSYEKL. The ends lost 2 bases at V and 6 bases at J; junction bases unmatched: 7. CDR3 length: 14 residues. RNA transcripts provided the template for amplifying TCR beta CDR3 regions. The authors performed first-round RT-PCR with HTBI primers and then a second-round multiplex PCR. TCRdb recomputed calls from the multiplex PCR reads with MiXCR, one row per CDR3 protein. The sample has 240,000 or so distinct CDR3 sequences; around 42% are singletons.

This clonotype was sampled from an adult man with Graves' ophthalmopathy. The sample consisted of peripheral blood. V and J are TRBV4-1 and TRBJ2-7; 7 positions match TRBD2. CDR3 DNA sequence: TGCGCCAGCAGCCAAAGAACTGGGAGGGGCGAGCAGTACTTC. It translates to CASSQRTGRGEQYF.